This T cell receptor beta chain emerged from a study of shared clonotypes between healthy human individuals. The method was immunoSEQ multiplex PCR; TCRdb's version includes in-frame clones alone and lacks a portion of them. The sample consists of approximately 2,200,000 clones, roughly 91% of them appearing once. CD45RO negativity and positive selection for CCR7 defined naive CD8 cells, a population that excluded terminally differentiated effector memory CD45RA+ cells. This sequence originates from a man younger than 35 in good health. Some clones in this sample may be carry-over from other donors' samples. Sequenced material: naive CD8+ T cells from PBMCs.

The CDR3 bases are TGTGCCAGCAGCTTTTACGCTTGGGGGAACACTGAAGCTTTCTTT. Translation: CASSFYAWGNTEAFF. This chain uses TRBV11-2 with TRBJ1-1; D is undetermined. Germline assignment: CDR1 SGHAT and CDR2 FQNNGV. V was shortened by 3 bases and J by 1 base, with 12 bases between the two germline ends. This CDR3 has 15 amino acids. The full variable domain, its missing parts supplied by reference TRBV11-2 and TRBJ1-1, is EAGVAQSPRYKIIEKRQSVAFWCNPISGHATLYWYQQILGQGPKLLIQFQNNGVVDDSQLPKDRFSAERLKGVDSTLKIQPAKLEDSAVYLCASSFYAWGNTEAFFGQGTRLTVV.